These T cell receptor beta chains were read from a single sample in a study of cytomegalovirus exposure and HLA in healthy donors. The repertoire was sequenced with immunoSEQ multiplex PCR; TCRdb's copy has only in-frame clones and lacks some. The sample contains tens of thousands of clones, around 70% of which appear only once. Specimen: PBMCs. The receptors come from a man in his fifties in good health and CMV-seronegative. CDR3s include the opening cysteine and the closing phenylalanine or tryptophan. The D gene is left open where the match is weak. The listing skips clone size in some rows; elsewhere it reads once, few, many or a size class.

D: .
J: TRBJ2-1
V: TRBV7-2
size: .
DNA: TGTGCCAGCAGCTTCGAGGACTGGTCCTACAATGAGCAGTTCTTC
CDR3: CASSFEDWSYNEQFF

D: .
J: TRBJ1-5
V: TRBV19
size: .
DNA: TGTGCCAGTAGTTCTAGGACATTTGGCAATCAGCCCCAGCATTTT
CDR3: CASSSRTFGNQPQHF

D: TRBD1
J: TRBJ2-1
V: TRBV5-4
size: once
DNA: TGTGCCAGCAGCATCCCCGGGACAGGGTACAATGAGCAGTTCTTC
CDR3: CASSIPGTGYNEQFF

D: .
J: TRBJ1-6
V: TRBV30
size: few
DNA: TGTGCCTGGAGTGCAGGATTCTATAATTCACCCCTCCACTTT
CDR3: CAWSAGFYNSPLHF

D: .
J: TRBJ2-3
V: TRBV12-5
size: .
DNA: TGTGCTAGACTAGCCTGGAACACAGATACGCAGTATTTT
CDR3: CARLAWNTDTQYF

D: TRBD2
J: TRBJ2-1
V: TRBV4-1
size: .
DNA: TGCGCCAGCAGCCGGGGGGGACTAGCGGTGCTTGGGAATGAGCAGTTCTTC
CDR3: CASSRGGLAVLGNEQFF

D: TRBD1
J: TRBJ1-1
V: TRBV13
size: .
DNA: TGTGCCAGCAGCCCTCGACAGGGTATCACTGAAGCTTTCTTT
CDR3: CASSPRQGITEAFF

D: .
J: TRBJ2-2
V: TRBV5-1
size: .
DNA: TGCGCCAGCAGCTTGGCTAACGGGAACACCGGGGAGCTGTTTTTT
CDR3: CASSLANGNTGELFF

D: TRBD1
J: TRBJ2-3
V: TRBV10-3
size: .
DNA: TGTGCCATCAGTGGGACAGGGGGCTTCACAGATACGCAGTATTTT
CDR3: CAISGTGGFTDTQYF

D: TRBD2
J: TRBJ2-7
V: TRBV11-1
size: .
DNA: TGTGCCAGCAGCCACGGGGGGGGACCCTACGAGCAGTACTTC
CDR3: CASSHGGGPYEQYF

D: .
J: TRBJ1-6
V: TRBV5-1
size: .
DNA: TGCGCCAGCAGCTCGGACGGGGGAGATAATTCACCCCTCCACTTT
CDR3: CASSSDGGDNSPLHF

D: TRBD1
J: TRBJ1-2
V: TRBV10-3
size: .
DNA: TGTGCCATCAGTGAGTCGAGGACAGGATATGGCTACACCTTC
CDR3: CAISESRTGYGYTF

D: TRBD1
J: TRBJ2-1
V: TRBV29-1
size: few
DNA: TGCAGCGTTGGTTTGACAGGGATCTATGAGCAGTTCTTC
CDR3: CSVGLTGIYEQFF

D: .
J: TRBJ2-7
V: TRBV4-3
size: few
DNA: TGCGCCAGCAGCCAAGGGACCGGGACTGTGCAGTACTTC
CDR3: CASSQGTGTVQYF

D: .
J: TRBJ1-4
V: TRBV2
size: .
DNA: TGTGCCACTGAGCAGGGGCTTACTGGCGAAAAACTGTTTTTT
CDR3: CATEQGLTGEKLFF

D: TRBD2
J: TRBJ2-7
V: TRBV6-5
size: .
DNA: TGTGCCAGCAGTTACGCCGGCGGGAGCTCCTACGAGCAGTACTTC
CDR3: CASSYAGGSSYEQYF

D: TRBD1
J: TRBJ1-6
V: TRBV19
size: .
DNA: TGTGCCAGTAGTTTGGGACAGGGGGCTTCACCCCTCCACTTT
CDR3: CASSLGQGASPLHF

D: TRBD1
J: TRBJ2-5
V: TRBV30
size: .
DNA: TGTGCCTGGAGGGGGACAGGACAAGAGACCCAGTACTTC
CDR3: CAWRGTGQETQYF

D: .
J: TRBJ1-5
V: TRBV7-8
size: once
DNA: TGTGCCAGCAGCCCCTTGGGGCGGGGAAACGGCAATCAGCCCCAGCATTTT
CDR3: CASSPLGRGNGNQPQHF

D: .
J: TRBJ2-3
V: TRBV25-1
size: .
DNA: TGTGCCAGCAGCCTTGTCGCAGCGCCCATGGATACGCAGTATTTT
CDR3: CASSLVAAPMDTQYF

D: .
J: TRBJ2-3
V: TRBV4-1
size: once
DNA: TGCGCCAGCAGCCGGGACTTAGCGATTTCAGATACGCAGTATTTT
CDR3: CASSRDLAISDTQYF

D: .
J: TRBJ2-1
V: TRBV13
size: .
DNA: TGTGCCAGCAGACGGGGGGCGGTCTCCTACAATGAGCAGTTCTTC
CDR3: CASRRGAVSYNEQFF

D: TRBD1
J: TRBJ1-4
V: TRBV27
size: few
DNA: TGTGCCAGCAGTTTATCGACAGGGAGTCTAGACAAACTGTTTTTT
CDR3: CASSLSTGSLDKLFF

D: TRBD1
J: TRBJ1-1
V: TRBV7-8
size: .
DNA: TGTGCCAGCAGCCCGGACAGGGGTGAAGCTTTCTTT
CDR3: CASSPDRGEAFF

D: .
J: TRBJ1-1
V: TRBV30
size: .
DNA: TGTGCCTGGAGTGTAAGGGCGGGGACTGAAGCTTTCTTT
CDR3: CAWSVRAGTEAFF

D: .
J: TRBJ1-2
V: TRBV18
size: .
DNA: TGTGCCAGCTCGAAAACCTACACGGACTGGGGCTACACCTTC
CDR3: CASSKTYTDWGYTF

D: .
J: TRBJ2-7
V: TRBV30
size: .
DNA: TGTGCCTGGAGTGTAAGGGGGACCCACGAGCAGTACTTC
CDR3: CAWSVRGTHEQYF

D: TRBD2
J: TRBJ2-1
V: TRBV5-1
size: .
DNA: TGCGCCAGCAGCTCAGGAAATCCGGGACTAAGCTCCTACAATGAGCAGTTCTTC
CDR3: CASSSGNPGLSSYNEQFF

D: .
J: TRBJ2-7
V: TRBV19
size: .
DNA: TGTGCCAGTAGATCACAGGCTTTCCTGGCCGAGCAGTACTTC
CDR3: CASRSQAFLAEQYF